This T cell receptor beta chain was sequenced during a study of blood T cell repertoires in COVID-19. Using immunoSEQ multiplex PCR, the repertoire was profiled, and TCRdb retains in-frame clones only, with some absent. The sample has under 450,000 clones, approximately 89% seen once. Participant reports of clinical history set cohort assignment. V was shortened by 4 bases and J by 1 base, with 14 bases between the two germline ends. CDR1 LGHNA and CDR2 YNFKEQ come from the germline V gene. The length of the CDR3 is 15 residues. Sequencing was carried out using PBMCs or T cells enriched from blood (not recorded which). The chain combines TRBV4-2 with TRBJ2-7, with D possibly matching TRBD1 (6 bases). This receptor was identified in a man aged 25-40 years who had recovered from COVID-19. CDR3 in DNA: TGTGCCAGCAGCCGGTCTGACAGGTTATCCTACGAGCAGTACTTC. Translation: CASSRSDRLSYEQYF.